These 8 T cell receptor beta chains were all obtained from the same sample, sequenced in a study of blood T cell repertoires in COVID-19. The assay was immunoSEQ multiplex PCR, and TCRdb's table has in-frame clones only and misses some. This sample yields 90,000 to 120,000 clones, of which over 80% are seen a single time; around 14% belongs to the top ten. Sequencing was performed on peripheral blood. All receptors come from a middle-aged man with acute or convalescent COVID-19.

DNA of the CDR3: TGTGCCACCAGTTCCCAGACAGGGGACGATCTCTCTGGAAACACCATATATTTT. This translates into CATSSQTGDDLSGNTIYF. The chain carries TRBV24-1 and TRBJ1-3, with 8 bases identical to TRBD1. J was trimmed by 0 bases and V by 6 bases; bases with no gene match: 12. Germline lookup yields CDR1 KGHDR and CDR2 SFDVKD. The CDR3 has 18 amino acids.

This clone was found once. V usage is TRBV4-1 and J usage is TRBJ2-7; weak D call: TRBD1 (6 bases). V shed 6 bases and J shed 4 bases, with 10 bases lying between them. The germline gives CDR1 MGHRA, CDR2 YSYEKL. The CDR3 is 12 residues long. As DNA, the CDR3 is TGCGCCAGCAGAGGACAGACTTACGAGCAGTACTTC. It specifies CASRGQTYEQYF.

V is TRBV24-1 and J is TRBJ2-2; 10 bases are shared with TRBD1. CDR1 and CDR2 from the germline V gene are KGHDR and SFDVKD. V lost 1 base and J lost 6; bases outside the gene matches: 7. This CDR3 region has 17 residues. In DNA form, the CDR3 reads TGTGCCACCAGTGATTTTCCGGGACAGGGGAGGGCCGGGGAGCTGTTTTTT. This translates into CATSDFPGQGRAGELFF.

CDR3 bases: TGTGCCAGCAGCGCCCCAGGGGGCTCTGGAAACACCATATATTTT. Amino acids: CASSAPGGSGNTIYF. The chain links TRBV9 to TRBJ1-3; 7 nucleotides align to TRBD1. V trimming: 3 bases; J trimming: 0 bases; junction bases outside the gene matches: 3. CDR1 SGDLS and CDR2 YYNGEE come from the germline V gene. The CDR3 has 15 residues.

This chain links TRBV10-3 with TRBJ2-5; 9 bases align to TRBD1. J lost 5 bases, V lost 6 bases, and 7 bases had no gene match. The germline CDR1 and CDR2 sequences are ENHRY and SYGVKD. The CDR3 totals 14 residues. CDR3 region: CAISAGQGLETQYF. The DNA for the CDR3 is TGTGCCATCAGCGCAGGACAGGGGTTGGAGACCCAGTACTTC.

J is TRBJ2-7 and V is TRBV16, with 7 nucleotides matching TRBD1. Losses at the gene ends were 1 base for V and 3 bases for J; bases not matched to a gene: 6. The CDR3 length is 15 residues. Germline V gene data show CDR1 as KGHSY and CDR2 as FQNENV. Here the CDR3 reads CASSQFLGGDYEQYF. CDR3 DNA sequence: TGTGCCAGCAGCCAATTCTTAGGGGGCGACTACGAGCAGTACTTC. Full variable domain (rest looked up from reference TRBV16 and TRBJ2-7): GEEVAQTPKHLVRGEGQKAKLYCAPIKGHSYVFWYQQVLKNEFKFLISFQNENVFDETGMPKERFSAKCLPNSPCSLEIQATKLEDSAVYFCASSQFLGGDYEQYFGPGTRLTVT.

This clone has a handful of counts. The rearrangement joins TRBV5-4 to TRBJ2-3; 7 bases are a match to TRBD2. CDR1 and CDR2 from the germline V gene are SGHNT and YYREEE (reference sequence). The V gene end was trimmed by 0 bases and the J gene end by 6 bases; junction bases not matched to a gene: 7. There are 15 residues in the CDR3. The CDR3 loop reads CASSLEASGSDTQYF. The CDR3 region has the DNA TGTGCCAGCAGCTTGGAGGCTAGCGGTTCTGATACGCAGTATTTT.

The rearrangement joins TRBV7-9 to TRBJ1-2; D is undetermined. Germline-derived CDR1 and CDR2 are SEHNR and FQNEAQ (reference sequence). The CDR3 covers 14 residues. Deletions cut 1 base from V and 4 bases from J, with 10 bases between. In DNA form, the CDR3 reads TGTGCCAGCAGCTTAGAGAGTATGTTCTATGGCTACACCTTC. Its translation is CASSLESMFYGYTF.